This T cell receptor (beta chain) was found in a study of blood T cell repertoires in COVID-19. This clone was counted a few times. Germline-derived CDR1 and CDR2 are SQVTM and ANQGSEA. The CDR3 covers 13 residues. Deletions cut 6 bases from V and 5 bases from J, with 16 bases between. Produced via immunoSEQ multiplex PCR; TCRdb's table is partial and in-frame only. This repertoire shows tens of thousands of clones, around 86% found once; its top ten account for roughly 47%. The sequence derives from a woman older than 75 with acute or convalescent COVID-19. What was sequenced was peripheral blood. The gene calls are TRBV29-1 and TRBJ2-5, with TRBD2 as a possible D gene (6 bases). The chain's CDR3 is CSVSLWSGETQYF. The CDR3 DNA is TGCAGCGTGAGCCTATGGAGCGGGGAGACCCAGTACTTC.